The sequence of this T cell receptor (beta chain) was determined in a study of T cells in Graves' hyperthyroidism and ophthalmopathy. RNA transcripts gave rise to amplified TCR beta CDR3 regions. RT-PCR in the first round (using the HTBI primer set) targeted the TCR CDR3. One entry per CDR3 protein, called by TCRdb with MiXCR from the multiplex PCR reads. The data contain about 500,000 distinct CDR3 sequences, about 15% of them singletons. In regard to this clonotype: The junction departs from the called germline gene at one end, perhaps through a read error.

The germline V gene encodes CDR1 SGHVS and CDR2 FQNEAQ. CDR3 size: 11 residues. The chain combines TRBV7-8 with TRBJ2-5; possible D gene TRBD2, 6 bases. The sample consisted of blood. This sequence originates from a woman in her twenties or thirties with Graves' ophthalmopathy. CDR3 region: CTSSGRETQYF. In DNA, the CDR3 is TGTACCAGCAGCGGGCGGGAGACCCAGTACTTC. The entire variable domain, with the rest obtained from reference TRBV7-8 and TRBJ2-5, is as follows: GAGVSQSPRYKVAKRGQDVALRCDPISGHVSLFWYQQALGQGPEFLTYFQNEAQLDKSGLPSDRFFAERPEGSVSTLKIQRTQQEDSAVYLCTSSGRETQYFGPGTRLLVL.